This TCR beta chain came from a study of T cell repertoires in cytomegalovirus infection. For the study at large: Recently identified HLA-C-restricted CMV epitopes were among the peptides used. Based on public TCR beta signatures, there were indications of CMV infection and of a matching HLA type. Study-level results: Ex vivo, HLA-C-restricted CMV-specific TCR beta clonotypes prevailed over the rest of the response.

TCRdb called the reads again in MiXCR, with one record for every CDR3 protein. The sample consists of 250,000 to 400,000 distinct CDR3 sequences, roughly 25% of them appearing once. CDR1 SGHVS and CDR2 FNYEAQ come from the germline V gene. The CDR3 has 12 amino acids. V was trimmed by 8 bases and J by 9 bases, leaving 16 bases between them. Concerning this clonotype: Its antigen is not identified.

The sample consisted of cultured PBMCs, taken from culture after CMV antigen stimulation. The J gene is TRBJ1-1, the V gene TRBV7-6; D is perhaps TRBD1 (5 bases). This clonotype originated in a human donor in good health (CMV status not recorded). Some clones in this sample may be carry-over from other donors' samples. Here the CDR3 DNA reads TGTGCCAGCGGGGGGGACCCCGTGAAAGCTTTCTTT. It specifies CASGGDPVKAFF.